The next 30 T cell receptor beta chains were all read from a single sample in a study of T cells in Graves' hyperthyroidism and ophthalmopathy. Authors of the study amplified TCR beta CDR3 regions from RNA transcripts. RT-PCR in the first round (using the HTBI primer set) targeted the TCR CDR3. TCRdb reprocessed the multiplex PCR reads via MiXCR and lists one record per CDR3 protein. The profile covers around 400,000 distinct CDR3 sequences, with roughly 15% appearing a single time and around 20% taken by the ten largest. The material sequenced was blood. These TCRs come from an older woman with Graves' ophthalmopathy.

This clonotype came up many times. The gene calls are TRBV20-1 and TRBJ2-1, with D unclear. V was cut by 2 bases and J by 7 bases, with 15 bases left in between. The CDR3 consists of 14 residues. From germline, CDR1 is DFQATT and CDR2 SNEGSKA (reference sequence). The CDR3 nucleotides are TGCAGTGCTAGAAGTGTACGTCGTGGAAATGAGCAGTTCTTC. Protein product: CSARSVRRGNEQFF.

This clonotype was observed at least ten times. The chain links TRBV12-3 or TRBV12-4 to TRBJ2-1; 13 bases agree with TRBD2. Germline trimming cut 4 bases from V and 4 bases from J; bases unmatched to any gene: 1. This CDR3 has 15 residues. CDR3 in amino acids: CASSSGLAGYNEQFF. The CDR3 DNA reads TGTGCCAGCAGTTCGGGACTAGCGGGATACAATGAGCAGTTCTTC.

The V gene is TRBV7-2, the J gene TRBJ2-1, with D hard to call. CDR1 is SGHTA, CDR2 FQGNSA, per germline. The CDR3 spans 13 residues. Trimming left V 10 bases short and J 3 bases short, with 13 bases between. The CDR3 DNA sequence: TGTGCCATCCGGCTTAGGCGCTACAATGAGCAGTTCTTC. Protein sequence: CAIRLRRYNEQFF.

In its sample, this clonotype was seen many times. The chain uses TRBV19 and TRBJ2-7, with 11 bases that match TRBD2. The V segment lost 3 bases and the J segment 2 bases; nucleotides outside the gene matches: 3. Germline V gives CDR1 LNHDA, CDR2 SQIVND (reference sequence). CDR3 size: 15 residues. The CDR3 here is CASSIGLAGPYEQYF. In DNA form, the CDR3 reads TGTGCCAGTAGTATCGGACTAGCGGGCCCCTACGAGCAGTACTTC.

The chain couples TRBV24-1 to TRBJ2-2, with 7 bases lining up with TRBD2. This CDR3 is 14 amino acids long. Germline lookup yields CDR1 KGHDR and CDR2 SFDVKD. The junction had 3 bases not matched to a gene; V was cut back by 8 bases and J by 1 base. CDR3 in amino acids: CATTTSENTGELFF. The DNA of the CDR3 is TGTGCCACCACAACTAGCGAGAACACCGGGGAGCTGTTTTTT.

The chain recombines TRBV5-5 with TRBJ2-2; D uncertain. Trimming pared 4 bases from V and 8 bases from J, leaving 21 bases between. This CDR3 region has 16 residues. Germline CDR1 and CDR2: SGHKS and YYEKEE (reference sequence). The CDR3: CASSHYHSGVSGELFF. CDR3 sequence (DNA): TGTGCCAGCAGCCATTATCACAGTGGGGTTTCGGGGGAGCTGTTTTTT.

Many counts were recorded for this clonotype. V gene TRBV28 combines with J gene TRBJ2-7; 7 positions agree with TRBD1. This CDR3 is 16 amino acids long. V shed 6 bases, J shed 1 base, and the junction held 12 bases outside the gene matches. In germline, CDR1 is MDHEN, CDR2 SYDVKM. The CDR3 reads CASSSPGQAYSYEQYF. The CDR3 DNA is TGTGCCAGCAGCTCGCCCGGACAGGCGTATTCCTACGAGCAGTACTTC.

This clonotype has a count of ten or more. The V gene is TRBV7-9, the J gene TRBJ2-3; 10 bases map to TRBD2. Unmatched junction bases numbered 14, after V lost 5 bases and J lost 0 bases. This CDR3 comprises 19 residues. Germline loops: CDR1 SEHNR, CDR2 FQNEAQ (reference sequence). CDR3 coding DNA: TGTGCCAGCAGCGTAAGGAGGCTCGAAGCGGGAGGGAGCACAGATACGCAGTATTTT. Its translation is CASSVRRLEAGGSTDTQYF.

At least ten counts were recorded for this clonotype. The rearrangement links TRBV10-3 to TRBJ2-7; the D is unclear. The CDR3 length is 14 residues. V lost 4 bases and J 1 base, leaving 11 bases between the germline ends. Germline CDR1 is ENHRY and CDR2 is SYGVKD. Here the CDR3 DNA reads TGTGCCATCAGTGTGGCACTAAAATCCTACGAGCAGTACTTC. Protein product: CAISVALKSYEQYF.

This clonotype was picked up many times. This CDR3 reads CSARSPQVREQFF. The DNA for the CDR3 is TGCAGTGCTAGGTCCCCACAGGTTCGGGAGCAGTTCTTC. The chain has TRBV20-1 and TRBJ2-1, with D possibly being TRBD1 (5 bases). Germline CDR1 is DFQATT and CDR2 is SNEGSKA (reference sequence). Trimming took off 3 bases at V and 10 bases at J, with 16 bases between the two ends. The CDR3 covers 13 residues.

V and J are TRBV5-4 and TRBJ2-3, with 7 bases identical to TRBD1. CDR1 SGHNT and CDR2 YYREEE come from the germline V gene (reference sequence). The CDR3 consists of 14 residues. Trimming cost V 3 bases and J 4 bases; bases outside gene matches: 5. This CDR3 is CASSYPGQPDTQYF. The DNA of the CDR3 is TGTGCCAGCAGCTACCCGGGACAGCCAGATACGCAGTATTTT.

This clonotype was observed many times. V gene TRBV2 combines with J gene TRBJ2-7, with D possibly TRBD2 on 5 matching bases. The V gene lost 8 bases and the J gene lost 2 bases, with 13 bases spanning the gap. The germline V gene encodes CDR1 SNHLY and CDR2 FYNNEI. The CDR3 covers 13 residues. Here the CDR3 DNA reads TGTGCCAGCCGGAGGCCCACGACCTACGAGCAGTACTTC. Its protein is CASRRPTTYEQYF.

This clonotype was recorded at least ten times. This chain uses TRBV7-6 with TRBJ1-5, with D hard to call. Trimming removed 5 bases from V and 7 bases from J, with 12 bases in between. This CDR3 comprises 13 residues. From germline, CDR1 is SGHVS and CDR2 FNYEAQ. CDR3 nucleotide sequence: TGTGCCAGCAGCCCGGGAGGAGAACAGCCCCAGCATTTT. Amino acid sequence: CASSPGGEQPQHF.

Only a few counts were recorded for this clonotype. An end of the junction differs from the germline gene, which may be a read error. CDR3 DNA sequence: TGTGCCGGCAGCTTGTCGCCGTCCTCCTACGAGCAGTACTTC. This codes for CAGSLSPSSYEQYF. The chain is built from TRBV5-5 and TRBJ2-7, with D unresolved. The CDR3 length is 14 residues. The V gene's germline CDR1 is SGHKS and CDR2 YYEKEE (reference sequence).

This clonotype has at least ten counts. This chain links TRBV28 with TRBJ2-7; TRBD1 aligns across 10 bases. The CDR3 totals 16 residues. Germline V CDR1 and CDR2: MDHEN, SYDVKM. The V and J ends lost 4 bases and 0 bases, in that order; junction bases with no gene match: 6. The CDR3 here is CASSYTRDRGSYEQYF. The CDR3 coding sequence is TGTGCCAGCAGTTACACCCGGGACAGGGGCTCCTACGAGCAGTACTTC.

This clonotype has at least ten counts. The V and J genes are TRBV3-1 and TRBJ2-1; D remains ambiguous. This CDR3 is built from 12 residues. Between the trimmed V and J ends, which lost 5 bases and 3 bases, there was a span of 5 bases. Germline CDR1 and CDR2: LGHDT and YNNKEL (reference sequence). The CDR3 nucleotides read TGTGCCAGCAGCGGGGACTACAATGAGCAGTTCTTC. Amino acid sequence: CASSGDYNEQFF.

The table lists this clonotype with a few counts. The CDR3 nucleotides are TGCAGTGCCCCCGTACTAGCGGGGGATACGCAGTATTTT. Its translation is CSAPVLAGDTQYF. The J gene is TRBJ2-3, the V gene TRBV20-1; 10 bases align to TRBD2. The germline gives CDR1 DFQATT, CDR2 SNEGSKA (reference sequence). The CDR3 extends over 13 amino acids. V lost 6 bases and J lost 6; bases outside the gene matches: 6.

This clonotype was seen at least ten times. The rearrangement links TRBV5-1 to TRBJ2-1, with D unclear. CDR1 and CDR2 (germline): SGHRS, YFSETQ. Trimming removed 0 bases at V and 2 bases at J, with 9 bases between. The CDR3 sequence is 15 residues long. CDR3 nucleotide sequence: TGCGCCAGCAGCTTGGGTGGGCGGCCCTACAATGAGCAGTTCTTC. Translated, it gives CASSLGGRPYNEQFF.

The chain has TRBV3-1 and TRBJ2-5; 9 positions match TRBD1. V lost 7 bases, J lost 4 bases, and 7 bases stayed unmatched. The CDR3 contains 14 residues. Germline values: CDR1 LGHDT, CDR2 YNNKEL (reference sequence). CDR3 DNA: TGTGCCAGCAACGTACAGGGGGCGAGAGAGACCCAGTACTTC. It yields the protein CASNVQGARETQYF.

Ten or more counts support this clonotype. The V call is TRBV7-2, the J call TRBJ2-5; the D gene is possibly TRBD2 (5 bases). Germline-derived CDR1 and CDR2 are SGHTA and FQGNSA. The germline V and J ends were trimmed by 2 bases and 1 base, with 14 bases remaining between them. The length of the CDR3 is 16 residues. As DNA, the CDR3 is TGTGCCAGCAGCTTATTCGGGGTAGAGTCCCAAGAGACCCAGTACTTC. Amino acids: CASSLFGVESQETQYF.

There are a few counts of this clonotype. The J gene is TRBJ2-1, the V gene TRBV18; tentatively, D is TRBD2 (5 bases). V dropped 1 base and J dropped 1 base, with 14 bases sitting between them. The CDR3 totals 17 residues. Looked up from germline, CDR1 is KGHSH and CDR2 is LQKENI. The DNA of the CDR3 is TGTGCCAGCTCACCACGCTATACTGCGGGTTCCTACAATGAGCAGTTCTTC. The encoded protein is CASSPRYTAGSYNEQFF.

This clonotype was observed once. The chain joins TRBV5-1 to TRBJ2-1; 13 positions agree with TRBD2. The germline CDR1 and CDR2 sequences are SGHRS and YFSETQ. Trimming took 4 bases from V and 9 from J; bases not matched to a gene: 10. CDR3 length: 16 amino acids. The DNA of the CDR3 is TGCGCCAGCAGCCTGGGGACTAGCGGGAATCGACCTGAGCAGTTCTTC. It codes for CASSLGTSGNRPEQFF.

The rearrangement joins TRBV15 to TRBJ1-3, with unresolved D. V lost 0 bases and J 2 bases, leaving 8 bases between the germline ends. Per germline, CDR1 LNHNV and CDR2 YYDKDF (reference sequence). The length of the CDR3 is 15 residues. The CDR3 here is CATSRDGLTGNTIYF. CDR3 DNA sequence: TGTGCCACCAGCAGAGATGGGCTGACTGGAAACACCATATATTTT.

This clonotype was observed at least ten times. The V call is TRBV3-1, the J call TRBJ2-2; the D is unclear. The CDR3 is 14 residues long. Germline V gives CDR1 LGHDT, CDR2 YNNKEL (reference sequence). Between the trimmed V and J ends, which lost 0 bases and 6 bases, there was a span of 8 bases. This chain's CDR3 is CASSQDPSSGELFF. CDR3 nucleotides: TGTGCCAGCAGCCAAGATCCCAGTTCCGGGGAGCTGTTTTTT.

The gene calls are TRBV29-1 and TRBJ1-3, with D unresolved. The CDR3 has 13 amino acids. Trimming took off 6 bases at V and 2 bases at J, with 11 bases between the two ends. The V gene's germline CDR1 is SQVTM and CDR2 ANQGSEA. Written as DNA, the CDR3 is TGCAGCGTATTCGGCGGGGCTGGAAACACCATATATTTT. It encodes CSVFGGAGNTIYF.

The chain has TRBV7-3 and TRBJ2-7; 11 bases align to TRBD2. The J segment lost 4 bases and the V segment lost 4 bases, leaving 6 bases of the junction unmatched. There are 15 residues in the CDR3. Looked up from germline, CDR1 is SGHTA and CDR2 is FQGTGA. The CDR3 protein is CASSSLAGAAYEQYF. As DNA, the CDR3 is TGTGCCAGCAGCTCACTAGCGGGAGCGGCTTACGAGCAGTACTTC. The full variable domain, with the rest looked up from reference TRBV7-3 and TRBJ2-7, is GAGVSQTPSNKVTEKGKYVELRCDPISGHTALYWYRQSLGQGPEFLIYFQGTGAADDSGLPNDRFFAVRPEGSVSTLKIQRTERGDSAVYLCASSSLAGAAYEQYFGPGTRLTVT.

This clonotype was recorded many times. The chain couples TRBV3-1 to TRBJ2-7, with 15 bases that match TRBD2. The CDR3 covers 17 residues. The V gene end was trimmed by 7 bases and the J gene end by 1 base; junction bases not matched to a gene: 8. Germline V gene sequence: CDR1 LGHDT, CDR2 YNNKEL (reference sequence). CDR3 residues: CASTPGLAGGRSYEQYF. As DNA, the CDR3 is TGTGCCAGCACGCCGGGACTAGCGGGAGGCCGGTCCTACGAGCAGTACTTC.

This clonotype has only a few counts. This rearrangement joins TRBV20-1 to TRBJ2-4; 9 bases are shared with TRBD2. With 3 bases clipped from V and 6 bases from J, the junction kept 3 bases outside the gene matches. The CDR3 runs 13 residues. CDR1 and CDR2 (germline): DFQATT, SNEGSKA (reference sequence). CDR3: CSARGGGGNIQYF. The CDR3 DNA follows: TGCAGTGCTAGGGGCGGGGGGGGAAACATTCAGTACTTC.

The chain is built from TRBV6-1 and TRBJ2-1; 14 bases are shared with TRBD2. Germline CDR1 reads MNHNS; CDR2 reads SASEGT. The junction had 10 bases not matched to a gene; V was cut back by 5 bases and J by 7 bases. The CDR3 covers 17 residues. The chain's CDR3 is CASSFMGLAGVLNEQFF. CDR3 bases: TGTGCCAGCAGTTTCATGGGACTAGCGGGAGTTCTGAATGAGCAGTTCTTC.

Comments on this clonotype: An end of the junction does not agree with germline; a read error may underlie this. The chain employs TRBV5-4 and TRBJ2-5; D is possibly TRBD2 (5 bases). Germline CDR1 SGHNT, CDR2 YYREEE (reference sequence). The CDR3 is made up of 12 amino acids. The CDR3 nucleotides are TGCGCCAGCAGCACCGACGGGGTCCGGGAGTACTTC. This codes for CASSTDGVREYF.